The 26 T cell receptor beta chains presented below share a single source sample, sequenced in a study of identical twins. Each CDR3 protein gets one entry after TCRdb re-called the 5' RACE reads with MiXCR. The table records hundreds of thousands of distinct CDR3 sequences, around 24% of them present only once. These data were likewise used in another study, on T cells expressing NK-cell markers.

The sample was CD4+ T cells sorted from blood. The receptors derive from a woman aged 18-29 years in good health.

The genes are TRBV5-1 and TRBJ2-7; D tentatively reads TRBD1 or TRBD2 (5 bases each). From germline, CDR1 is SGHRS and CDR2 YFSETQ. The CDR3 consists of 13 residues. The V end was cut by 5 bases, the J end by 3 bases, with 12 bases between. In DNA, the CDR3 is TGCGCCAGCAGATTTGGGACGTACTACGAGCAGTACTTC. The encoded protein is CASRFGTYYEQYF.

This chain uses TRBV5-1 with TRBJ2-1; unclear D gene. There are 17 residues in the CDR3. Looked up from germline, CDR1 is SGHRS and CDR2 is YFSETQ. Trimming cost V 0 bases and J 8 bases, with 21 bases left between them. The CDR3 DNA reads as TGCGCCAGCAGCTTGGCCACCTCAACATCCTACAAGGATGAGCAGTTCTTC. Amino acids: CASSLATSTSYKDEQFF.

This clonotype was observed a few times. This sequence joins TRBV20-1 and TRBJ2-1; 11 nucleotides match TRBD2. CDR3 length equals 14 residues. The ends lost 5 bases at V and 6 bases at J; junction bases unmatched: 6. Germline CDR1 is DFQATT and CDR2 is SNEGSKA (reference sequence). CDR3 nucleotides: TGCAGTGCTCCCGGGACTAGCGGATCCAATGAGCAGTTCTTC. It codes for CSAPGTSGSNEQFF.

This rearrangement joins TRBV7-9 to TRBJ1-1; possible D gene TRBD1, 6 bases. Germline CDR1 is SEHNR and CDR2 is FQNEAQ (reference sequence). The CDR3 sequence is 14 residues long. The V end was cut by 5 bases, the J end by 4 bases, with 14 bases between. The CDR3 coding sequence is TGTGCCAGCAGCCCATCGGGAGGGGGCACTGAAGCTTTCTTT. Translating it yields CASSPSGGGTEAFF.

V gene TRBV7-2 combines with J gene TRBJ2-3; D may be TRBD2 (7 bases). CDR3 length: 16 residues. The V end lost 4 bases, the J end lost 0 bases, and 14 bases lay between the germline ends. The germline CDR1 and CDR2 sequences are SGHTA and FQGNSA. The CDR3 reads CASSWRGGPSTDTQYF. Here the CDR3 DNA reads TGTGCCAGCAGCTGGAGGGGGGGACCTAGCACAGATACGCAGTATTTT. Supplemented by reference TRBV7-2 and TRBJ2-3, the full variable domain reads GAGVSQSPSNKVTEKGKDVELRCDPISGHTALYWYRQSLGQGLEFLIYFQGNSAPDKSGLPSDRFSAERTGGSVSTLTIQRTQQEDSAVYLCASSWRGGPSTDTQYFGPGTRLTVL.

The chain combines TRBV12-3 or TRBV12-4 with TRBJ2-5; D not resolved. V dropped 0 bases and J dropped 10 bases, with 12 bases sitting between them. This CDR3 is 13 amino acids long. The CDR3 protein is CASSLALKPDQYF. DNA of the CDR3: TGTGCCAGCAGTTTAGCGCTAAAGCCAGACCAGTACTTC.

This clonotype turned up a few times. The V and J genes are TRBV6-6 and TRBJ1-2; 7 positions agree with TRBD1. The CDR3 has 12 residues. Germline CDR1 MNHNY, CDR2 SVGAGI (reference sequence). With 7 bases clipped from V and 4 bases from J, the junction kept 3 bases outside the gene matches. CDR3 residues: CASKRDSYGYTF. CDR3 nucleotides: TGTGCCAGCAAGAGGGACAGCTATGGCTACACCTTC.

The V gene is TRBV5-1, the J gene TRBJ2-5; 10 nucleotides line up with TRBD1. The V segment lost 4 bases and the J segment 2 bases; nucleotides outside the gene matches: 5. This CDR3 spans 15 amino acids. Germline V lookup: CDR1 SGHRS, CDR2 YFSETQ. CDR3 in amino acids: CASSPPGQGQETQYF. CDR3 DNA: TGCGCCAGCAGCCCACCGGGACAGGGGCAAGAGACCCAGTACTTC.

The CDR3: CASTDDITEAFF. The CDR3 bases are TGTGCCAGCACGGACGATATTACTGAAGCTTTCTTT. The V call is TRBV2, the J call TRBJ1-1; no definite D call. The V gene lost 7 bases and the J gene lost 5 bases, with 11 bases spanning the gap. The CDR3 length is 12 residues. Germline values: CDR1 SNHLY, CDR2 FYNNEI.

This clonotype was counted between two and nine times. The chain is built from TRBV19 and TRBJ1-1, with D uncertain. Germline CDR1 and CDR2: LNHDA and SQIVND (reference sequence). The CDR3 sequence is 14 residues long. V lost 5 bases and J lost 4, with 14 bases in between. CDR3 amino acids: CASSPTWSPTEAFF. CDR3 DNA: TGTGCCAGTAGTCCCACCTGGTCCCCCACTGAAGCTTTCTTT.

This chain uses TRBV2 with TRBJ1-6, with 7 bases lining up with TRBD1. CDR1 is SNHLY and CDR2 is FYNNEI in the germline V gene. V was pared by 8 bases and J by 9 bases, with 10 bases of the junction left unmatched. This CDR3 has 14 amino acids. CDR3 residues: CASGRQGGTSPLHF. The DNA of the CDR3 is TGTGCCAGCGGGAGACAGGGAGGTACTTCACCCCTCCACTTT.

The chain recombines TRBV4-3 with TRBJ2-4, with 11 bases matching TRBD2. V gave up 0 bases and J gave up 0 bases; unmatched junction bases: 4. Germline V lookup: CDR1 LGHNA, CDR2 YSLEER. CDR3 length: 18 residues. CDR3: CASSQDKGLAVAKNIQYF. CDR3 coding DNA: TGCGCCAGCAGCCAAGATAAGGGACTAGCGGTAGCCAAAAACATTCAGTACTTC.

The gene calls are TRBV20-1 and TRBJ1-1; a possible D gene is TRBD1 (5 bases). Germline V lookup: CDR1 DFQATT, CDR2 SNEGSKA (reference sequence). The CDR3 runs to 14 residues. V was trimmed by 3 bases and J by 4 bases, leaving 15 bases between them. In DNA form, the CDR3 reads TGCAGTGCTAGCGGTAAGACAGCTAGCACTGAAGCTTTCTTT. Protein sequence: CSASGKTASTEAFF.

The chain carries TRBV5-6 and TRBJ2-3, with a weak D call TRBD2 (5 bases). V lost 0 bases, J lost 6 bases, and 14 bases lay in between. Looked up from germline, CDR1 is SGHDT and CDR2 is YYEEEE. The CDR3 length is 15 residues. CDR3 sequence reads: CASSLAGNSGDTQYF. For the CDR3, the DNA is TGTGCCAGCAGCTTGGCCGGGAATAGTGGCGATACGCAGTATTTT.

The chain links TRBV10-3 to TRBJ1-5, with TRBD1 matching over 11 bases. V lost 9 bases to trimming and J lost 4 bases; unmatched junction nucleotides: 2. The V gene's germline CDR1 is ENHRY and CDR2 SYGVKD. The CDR3 loop spans 13 amino acids. The CDR3 bases are TGTGCCATTGGGGACAGGGGGAATCAGCCCCAGCATTTT. Translating it yields CAIGDRGNQPQHF.

The V call is TRBV4-3, the J call TRBJ2-3, with D possibly being TRBD2 (5 bases). The CDR3 is made up of 15 amino acids. CDR1 and CDR2 from the germline V gene are LGHNA and YSLEER. V was cut by 1 base and J by 4 bases, with 12 bases left in between. CDR3 sequence reads: CASSQGGSWADTQYF. The CDR3 coding sequence is TGCGCCAGCAGCCAAGGAGGGAGTTGGGCAGATACGCAGTATTTT.

The gene calls are TRBV7-2 and TRBJ2-7; D gene uncertain. The germline V gene has CDR1 SGHTA and CDR2 FQGNSA. The CDR3 is made up of 14 amino acids. V was clipped by 6 bases and J by 0 bases, with 12 bases between them. CDR3 nucleotide sequence: TGTGCCAGCAGATCAACCGTGACCTCCTACGAGCAGTACTTC. This encodes CASRSTVTSYEQYF.

This chain connects TRBV12-3 or TRBV12-4 to TRBJ2-6; D gene uncertain. The V end lost 8 bases, the J end lost 4 bases, and 9 bases lay between the germline ends. The CDR3 is made up of 13 amino acids. The CDR3 nucleotides read TGTGCCAGCCTGATGGCCGGGGCCAACGTCCTGACTTTC. It encodes CASLMAGANVLTF.

This chain uses TRBV3-1 with TRBJ2-6; 12 bases map to TRBD2. Germline V CDR1 and CDR2: LGHDT, YNNKEL (reference sequence). This CDR3 has 19 residues. V shed 3 bases and J 4 bases; nucleotides not matched to a gene: 10. CDR3 in amino acids: CASSHRLTSGRGGANVLTF. The CDR3 nucleotides are TGTGCCAGCAGCCACAGACTGACTAGCGGGAGAGGGGGGGCCAACGTCCTGACTTTC.

This clonotype was detected a few times. The DNA of the CDR3 is TGTGCCAGCAGTCCCGGACTAGCGGGAGGCTCGGTAGGGCAGTTCTTC. Protein product: CASSPGLAGGSVGQFF. The J gene is TRBJ2-1, the V gene TRBV7-9, with TRBD2 matching over 14 bases. CDR1 and CDR2 (germline): SEHNR, FQNEAQ (reference sequence). V was clipped by 6 bases and J by 12 bases; unmatched bases: 13. There are 16 residues in the CDR3.

J is TRBJ2-1 and V is TRBV7-2, with D possibly being TRBD2 (6 bases). This CDR3 comprises 12 residues. Trimming shortened V by 8 bases and J by 3 bases, and 8 bases separated the two germline ends. CDR1 is SGHTA, CDR2 FQGNSA, per germline. CDR3 residues: CASRGVYNEQFF. The CDR3 DNA is TGTGCCAGCCGCGGGGTCTACAATGAGCAGTTCTTC.

In this sample, this clonotype turned up a few times. The chain employs TRBV20-1 and TRBJ1-2; 7 positions agree with TRBD1. V shed 5 bases and J 1 base; nucleotides not matched to a gene: 10. The CDR3 covers 15 residues. Germline CDR1 DFQATT, CDR2 SNEGSKA (reference sequence). The CDR3 bases are TGCAGTGCTTCCGGTCGACAGGGATTTAACTATGGCTACACCTTC. Its protein is CSASGRQGFNYGYTF.

In its sample, this clonotype was seen a few times. As DNA, the CDR3 is TGTGCCAGCAGTATGTCTTCCGGGGAGCTGTTTTTT. It codes for CASSMSSGELFF. The V gene is TRBV2, the J gene TRBJ2-2; D gene ambiguous. Germline CDR1 SNHLY, CDR2 FYNNEI. V shed 5 bases and J shed 6 bases, with 7 bases lying between them. The CDR3 is made up of 12 amino acids.

The rearrangement uses TRBV14 and TRBJ1-1; 8 positions match TRBD1. The length of the CDR3 is 12 residues. Germline V gene sequence: CDR1 SGHDN, CDR2 FVKESK. V shed 3 bases and J 10 bases; nucleotides not matched to a gene: 4. DNA for the CDR3: TGTGCCAGCAGCCAGCCGACAGGGGCAGCTTTCTTT. Translation gives CASSQPTGAAFF.

J is TRBJ2-1 and V is TRBV20-1; 11 positions agree with TRBD2. Trimming at V came to 0 bases and at J to 7 bases, leaving 5 bases not matched to a gene. Germline values: CDR1 DFQATT, CDR2 SNEGSKA (reference sequence). This CDR3 region has 15 residues. CDR3 in DNA: TGCAGTGCTAGAGAACATAGCGGGAGGGCAAATGAGCAGTTCTTC. It encodes CSAREHSGRANEQFF.

The chain links TRBV2 to TRBJ1-6; D uncertain. The germline gives CDR1 SNHLY, CDR2 FYNNEI. This CDR3 has 13 residues. Trimming removed 8 bases at V and 0 bases at J, with 5 bases between. The DNA for the CDR3 is TGTGCCAGCGGCAGCTCCTATAATTCACCCCTCCACTTT. Encoded protein: CASGSSYNSPLHF.